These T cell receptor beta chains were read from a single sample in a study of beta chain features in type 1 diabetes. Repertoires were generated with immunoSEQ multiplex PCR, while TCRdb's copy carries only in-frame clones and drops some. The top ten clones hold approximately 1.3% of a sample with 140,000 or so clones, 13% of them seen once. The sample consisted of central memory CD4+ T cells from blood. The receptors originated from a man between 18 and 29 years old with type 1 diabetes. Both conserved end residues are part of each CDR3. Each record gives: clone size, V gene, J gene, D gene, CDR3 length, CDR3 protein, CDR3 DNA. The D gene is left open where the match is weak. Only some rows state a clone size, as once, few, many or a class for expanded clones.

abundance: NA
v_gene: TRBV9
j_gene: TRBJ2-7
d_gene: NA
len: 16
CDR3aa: CASSRGSSQGLYEQYF
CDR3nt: TGTGCCAGCAGCCGGGGGAGCAGCCAGGGTCTCTACGAGCAGTACTTC

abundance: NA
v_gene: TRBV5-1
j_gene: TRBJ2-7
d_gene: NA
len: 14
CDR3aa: CASSLDRGTYEQYF
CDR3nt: TGCGCCAGCAGCTTGGATAGGGGCACCTACGAGCAGTACTTC

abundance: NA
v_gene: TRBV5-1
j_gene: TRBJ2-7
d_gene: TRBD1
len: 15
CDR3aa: CASSSGQGDNYEQYF
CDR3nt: TGCGCCAGCAGCTCAGGACAGGGGGATAATTACGAGCAGTACTTC

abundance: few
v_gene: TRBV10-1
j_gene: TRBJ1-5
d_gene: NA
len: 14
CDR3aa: CASSQGGRNQPQHF
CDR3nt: TGCGCCAGCAGCCAGGGTGGGCGCAATCAGCCCCAGCATTTT

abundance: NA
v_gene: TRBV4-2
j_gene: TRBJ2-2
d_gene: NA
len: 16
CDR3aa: CASSRGGGGSTGELFF
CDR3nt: TGTGCCAGCAGCCGAGGCGGAGGAGGATCCACCGGGGAGCTGTTTTTT

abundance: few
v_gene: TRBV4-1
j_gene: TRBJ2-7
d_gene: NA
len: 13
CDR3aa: CAGAGAHSYEQYF
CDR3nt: TGCGCCGGAGCCGGGGCACACTCCTACGAGCAGTACTTC

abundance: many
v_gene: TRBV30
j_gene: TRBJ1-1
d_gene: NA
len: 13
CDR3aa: CASNPNLNTEAFF
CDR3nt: TGTGCCTCGAATCCCAACCTGAACACTGAAGCTTTCTTT

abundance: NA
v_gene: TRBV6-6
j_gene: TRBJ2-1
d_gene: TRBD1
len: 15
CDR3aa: CASSFIQGSTNEQFF
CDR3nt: TGTGCCAGCAGTTTCATACAGGGGAGCACCAATGAGCAGTTCTTC

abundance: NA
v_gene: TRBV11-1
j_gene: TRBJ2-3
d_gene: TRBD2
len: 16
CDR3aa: CASSIRTSGNTDTQYF
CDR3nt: TGTGCCAGCAGCATCCGGACTAGCGGGAACACAGATACGCAGTATTTT

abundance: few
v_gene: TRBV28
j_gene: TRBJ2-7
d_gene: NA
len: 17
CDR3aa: CASSLYPLSPGSYEQYF
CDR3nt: TGTGCCAGCAGTTTATATCCTCTGTCTCCTGGCTCCTACGAGCAGTACTTC

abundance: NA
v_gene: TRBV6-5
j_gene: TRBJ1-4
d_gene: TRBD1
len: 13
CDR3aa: CASSTGQGRKLFF
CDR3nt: TGTGCCAGCAGTACTGGACAGGGCCGAAAACTGTTTTTT

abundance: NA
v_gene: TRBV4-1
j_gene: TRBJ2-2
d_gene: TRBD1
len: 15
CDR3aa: CASSWDSPNTGELFF
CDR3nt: TGCGCCAGCAGCTGGGACAGCCCGAACACCGGGGAGCTGTTTTTT

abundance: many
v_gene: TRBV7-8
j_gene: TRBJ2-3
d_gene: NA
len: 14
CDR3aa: CASSFSMGTDTQYF
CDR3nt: TGTGCCAGCAGCTTTAGTATGGGCACAGATACGCAGTATTTT

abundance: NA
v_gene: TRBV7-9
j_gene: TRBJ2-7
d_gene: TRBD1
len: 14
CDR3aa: CASSFDRGAYEQYF
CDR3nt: TGTGCCAGCAGCTTTGACAGGGGGGCCTACGAGCAGTACTTC

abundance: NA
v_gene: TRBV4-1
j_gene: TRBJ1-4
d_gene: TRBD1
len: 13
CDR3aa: CASSRDRGEKLFF
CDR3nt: TGCGCCAGCAGCCGGGACAGGGGTGAAAAACTGTTTTTT

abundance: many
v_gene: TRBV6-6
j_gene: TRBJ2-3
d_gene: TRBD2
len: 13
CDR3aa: CASSSTGGDTQYF
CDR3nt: TGTGCCAGCAGTTCTACCGGGGGGGATACGCAGTATTTT

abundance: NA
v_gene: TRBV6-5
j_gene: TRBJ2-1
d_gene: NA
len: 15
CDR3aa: CASSIAVTSYNEQFF
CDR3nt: TGTGCCAGCAGCATAGCGGTAACCTCCTACAATGAGCAGTTCTTC

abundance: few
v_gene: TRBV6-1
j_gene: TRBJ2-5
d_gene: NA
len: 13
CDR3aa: CASSLDIQETQYF
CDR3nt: TGTGCCAGCAGTTTGGACATCCAAGAGACCCAGTACTTC

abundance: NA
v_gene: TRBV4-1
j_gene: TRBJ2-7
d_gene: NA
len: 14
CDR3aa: CASSQERGAYEQYF
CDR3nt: TGCGCCAGCAGCCAAGAACGAGGGGCCTACGAGCAGTACTTC

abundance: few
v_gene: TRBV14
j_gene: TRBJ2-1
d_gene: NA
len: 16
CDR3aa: CASSQGTTETHNEQFF
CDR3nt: TGTGCCAGCAGCCAAGGGACGACGGAAACTCACAATGAGCAGTTCTTC

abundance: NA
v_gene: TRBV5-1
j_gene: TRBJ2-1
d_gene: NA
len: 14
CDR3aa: CASSLNQGLNEQFF
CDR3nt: TGCGCCAGCAGCTTGAACCAGGGCCTAAATGAGCAGTTCTTC

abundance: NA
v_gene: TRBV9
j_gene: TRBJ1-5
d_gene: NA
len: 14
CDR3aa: CASSADNSNQPQHF
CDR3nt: TGTGCCAGCAGCGCGGATAATAGCAATCAGCCCCAGCATTTT

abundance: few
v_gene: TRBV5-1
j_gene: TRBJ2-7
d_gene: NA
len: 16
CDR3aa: CASSSTVRTDSYEQYF
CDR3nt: TGCGCCAGCAGCTCGACAGTGCGGACGGACTCCTACGAGCAGTACTTC

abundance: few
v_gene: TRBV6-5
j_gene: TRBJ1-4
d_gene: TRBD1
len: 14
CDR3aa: CASSRGQAEEKLFF
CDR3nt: TGTGCCAGCAGCCGTGGACAGGCGGAAGAAAAACTGTTTTTT

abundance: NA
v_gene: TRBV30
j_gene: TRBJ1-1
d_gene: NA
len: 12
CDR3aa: CAVLGDTLEAFF
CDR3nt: TGTGCTGTATTAGGGGACACCTTGGAAGCTTTCTTT

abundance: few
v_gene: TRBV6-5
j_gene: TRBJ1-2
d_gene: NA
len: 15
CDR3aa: CASSYRPELNYGYTF
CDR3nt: TGTGCCAGCAGTTACAGGCCAGAGCTAAACTATGGCTACACCTTC

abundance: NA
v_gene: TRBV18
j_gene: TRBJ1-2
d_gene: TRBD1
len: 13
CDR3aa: CASSPGQDYGYTF
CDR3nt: TGTGCCAGCTCGCCGGGACAGGACTATGGCTACACCTTC

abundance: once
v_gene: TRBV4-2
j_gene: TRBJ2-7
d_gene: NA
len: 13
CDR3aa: CASSQDTSYEQYF
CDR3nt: TGTGCCAGCAGCCAGGACACCTCCTACGAGCAGTACTTC

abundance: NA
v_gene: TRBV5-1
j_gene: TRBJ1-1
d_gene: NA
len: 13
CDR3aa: CASSVLQNTEAFF
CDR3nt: TGCGCCAGCAGCGTATTACAGAACACTGAAGCTTTCTTT

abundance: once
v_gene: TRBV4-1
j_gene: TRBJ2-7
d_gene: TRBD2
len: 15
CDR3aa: CASSQDLRTSGEQYF
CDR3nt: TGCGCCAGCAGCCAAGATCTGAGGACTAGCGGGGAGCAGTACTTC

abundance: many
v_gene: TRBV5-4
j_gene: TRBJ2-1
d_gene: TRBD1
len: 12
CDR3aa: CASSLGTGPQFF
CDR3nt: TGTGCCAGCAGCTTGGGGACAGGGCCGCAGTTCTTC

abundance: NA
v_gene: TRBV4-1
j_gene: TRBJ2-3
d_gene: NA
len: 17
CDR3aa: CASSQGGRGPSTDTQYF
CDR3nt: TGCGCCAGCAGCCAAGGGGGCCGGGGGCCGAGCACAGATACGCAGTATTTT

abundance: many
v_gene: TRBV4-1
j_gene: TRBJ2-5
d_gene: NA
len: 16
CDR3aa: CASSQDPKGRPETQYF
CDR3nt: TGCGCCAGCAGCCAAGATCCGAAAGGGCGGCCCGAGACCCAGTACTTC

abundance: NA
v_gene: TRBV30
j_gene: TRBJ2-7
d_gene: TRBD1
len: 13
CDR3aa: CASNTGQGYEQYF
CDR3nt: TGTGCCTCGAACACGGGACAGGGCTACGAGCAGTACTTC

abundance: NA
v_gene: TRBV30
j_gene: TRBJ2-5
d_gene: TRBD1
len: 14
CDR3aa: CAWSVGTVQETQYF
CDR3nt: TGTGCCTGGAGTGTGGGGACAGTCCAAGAGACCCAGTACTTC

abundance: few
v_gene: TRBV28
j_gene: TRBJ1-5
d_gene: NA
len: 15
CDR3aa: CASSLSGGAWQPQHF
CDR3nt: TGTGCCAGCAGTTTAAGCGGGGGCGCCTGGCAGCCCCAGCATTTT

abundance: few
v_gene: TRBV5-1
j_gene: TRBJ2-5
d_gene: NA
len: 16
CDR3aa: CASSLAGGATQETQYF
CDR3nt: TGCGCCAGCAGCTTGGCTGGCGGAGCCACGCAAGAGACCCAGTACTTC

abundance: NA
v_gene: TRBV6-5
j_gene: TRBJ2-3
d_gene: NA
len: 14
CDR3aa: CASTSGGPPDTQYF
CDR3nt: TGTGCCAGCACCTCTGGGGGGCCCCCAGATACGCAGTATTTT

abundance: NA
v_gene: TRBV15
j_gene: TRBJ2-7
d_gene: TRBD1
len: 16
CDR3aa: CATSALPGQGAHEQYF
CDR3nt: TGTGCCACCAGCGCACTCCCGGGACAGGGGGCCCACGAGCAGTACTTC